This TCR beta chain was identified in a study of OX40 agonist ivuxolimab in advanced cancers. Per the germline V gene, CDR1 is GTSNPN and CDR2 is SVGIG (reference sequence). J was trimmed by 8 bases and V by 3 bases; bases with no gene match: 10. This CDR3 comprises 15 residues. Only in-frame clones appear in the TCRdb table, and some are missing; sequencing was by immunoSEQ multiplex PCR. Among 50,000 to 60,000 clones listed, about 89% were seen once. The sample in question was CD4+ or CD8+ T cells sorted from blood, obtained in a trial of the OX40 agonist ivuxolimab. The receptor was isolated from an adult with an advanced solid tumor such as melanoma, head and neck, liver or kidney cancer. The V and J genes are TRBV30 and TRBJ1-2; the match to TRBD1 covers 12 bases. In DNA, the CDR3 is TGTGCCTGGAGGACCCGGGACAGGGGGCGAGGAGGCTACACCTTC. Encoded protein: CAWRTRDRGRGGYTF.